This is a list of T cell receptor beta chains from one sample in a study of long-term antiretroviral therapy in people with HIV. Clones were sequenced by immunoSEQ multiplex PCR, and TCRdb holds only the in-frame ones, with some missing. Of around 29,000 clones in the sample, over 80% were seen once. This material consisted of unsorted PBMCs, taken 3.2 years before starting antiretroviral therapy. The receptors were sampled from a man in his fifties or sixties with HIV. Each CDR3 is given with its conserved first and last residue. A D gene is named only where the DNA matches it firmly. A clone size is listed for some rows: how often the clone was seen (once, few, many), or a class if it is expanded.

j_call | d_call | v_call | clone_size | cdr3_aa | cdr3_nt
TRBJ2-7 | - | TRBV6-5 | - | CASRGGRDYEQYF | TGTGCCAGCAGAGGGGGACGGGACTACGAGCAGTACTTC
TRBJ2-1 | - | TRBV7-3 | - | CASSQGGSYNEQFF | TGTGCCAGCAGCCAGGGGGGCTCCTACAATGAGCAGTTCTTC
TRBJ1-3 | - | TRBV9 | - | CASIVPGSTGNTIYF | TGTGCCAGCATCGTGCCGGGGAGTACGGGAAACACCATATATTTT
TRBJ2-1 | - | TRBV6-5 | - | CASSLRVGTDEQFF | TGTGCCAGCAGTTTAAGGGTAGGCACGGATGAGCAGTTCTTC
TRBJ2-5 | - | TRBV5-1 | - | CASSHGRTNQETQYF | TGCGCCAGCAGCCATGGACGGACCAACCAAGAGACCCAGTACTTC
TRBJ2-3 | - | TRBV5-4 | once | CASSLESGTDTQYF | TGTGCCAGCAGCTTGGAGTCAGGGACAGATACGCAGTATTTT
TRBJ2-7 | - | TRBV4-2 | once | CASSQAGLSTYEQYF | TGTGCCAGCAGCCAAGCGGGACTTTCAACCTACGAGCAGTACTTC
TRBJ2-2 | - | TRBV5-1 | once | CASSLKGGLELFF | TGCGCCAGCAGCTTGAAGGGGGGGTTGGAGCTGTTTTTT
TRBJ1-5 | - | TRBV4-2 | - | CASSQALAGPQHF | TGTGCCAGCAGCCAAGCATTGGCGGGTCCCCAGCATTTT
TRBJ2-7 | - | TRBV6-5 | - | CASSYGPASYEQYF | TGTGCCAGCAGTTACGGTCCTGCCTCCTACGAGCAGTACTTC
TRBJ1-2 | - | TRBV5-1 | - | CASSAGFYYGYTF | TGCGCCAGCAGCGCGGGGTTTTACTATGGCTACACCTTC
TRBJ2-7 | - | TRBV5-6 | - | CASNIGETYEQYF | TGTGCCAGCAACATAGGGGAGACCTACGAGCAGTACTTC
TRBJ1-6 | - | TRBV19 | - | CASRGMDSPLHF | TGTGCCAGTAGGGGCATGGATTCACCCCTCCACTTT
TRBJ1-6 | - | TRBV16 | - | CASSPVGGLGSPLHF | TGTGCCAGCAGCCCCGTCGGGGGTTTAGGTTCACCCCTCCACTTT
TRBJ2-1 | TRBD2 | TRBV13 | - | CASSSFKTSGTYNEQFF | TGTGCCAGCAGCTCCTTTAAAACTAGCGGGACATACAATGAGCAGTTCTTC
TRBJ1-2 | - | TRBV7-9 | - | CASSGLSEPFRGYTF | TGTGCCAGCAGCGGGCTAAGTGAACCTTTTCGTGGCTACACCTTC
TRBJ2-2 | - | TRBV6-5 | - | CASSSSPWSGELFF | TGTGCCAGCAGTTCGTCGCCGTGGTCCGGGGAGCTGTTTTTT
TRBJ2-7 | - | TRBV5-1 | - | CASSLSIGAGTYEQYF | TGCGCCAGCAGCTTGAGTATAGGGGCCGGAACCTACGAGCAGTACTTC
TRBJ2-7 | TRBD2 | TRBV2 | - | CASSLAGAAYEQYF | TGTGCCAGCAGCCTAGCGGGGGCGGCCTACGAGCAGTACTTC
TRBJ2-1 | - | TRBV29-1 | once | CSVALAYRYNEQFF | TGCAGCGTTGCTCTAGCGTACCGTTACAATGAGCAGTTCTTC
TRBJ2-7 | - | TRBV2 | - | CASSELLGAYEQYF | TGTGCCAGCAGTGAACTCTTGGGCGCCTACGAGCAGTACTTC
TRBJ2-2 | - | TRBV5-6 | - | CASSSPKGPYGELFF | TGTGCCAGCAGCTCGCCGAAAGGCCCCTACGGGGAGCTGTTTTTT
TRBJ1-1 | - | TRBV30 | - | CAWNPGMNTEAFF | TGTGCCTGGAATCCGGGAATGAACACTGAAGCTTTCTTT
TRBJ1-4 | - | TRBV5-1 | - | CASSSTVANEKLFF | TGCGCCAGCAGCTCGACAGTGGCTAATGAAAAACTGTTTTTT
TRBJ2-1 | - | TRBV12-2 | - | CASRLEDRGRQVDNEQFF | TGTGCAAGTCGCTTAGAGGACAGGGGGCGTCAGGTGGACAATGAGCAGTTCTTC
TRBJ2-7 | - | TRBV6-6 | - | CALGGPTYEQYF | TGTGCCCTAGGTGGGCCCACCTACGAGCAGTACTTC
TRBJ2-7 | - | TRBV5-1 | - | CASSLDRVYEQYF | TGCGCCAGCAGCTTGGACAGGGTGTACGAGCAGTACTTC
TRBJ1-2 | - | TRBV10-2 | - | CASSETQVRLGYGYTF | TGCGCCAGCAGTGAGACCCAGGTCAGGTTAGGCTATGGCTACACCTTC
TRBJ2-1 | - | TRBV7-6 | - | CASSPWGTDSYNEQFF | TGTGCCAGCAGCCCCTGGGGGACCGACTCCTACAATGAGCAGTTCTTC
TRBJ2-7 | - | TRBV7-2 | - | CASRKGQEGDEQYF | TGTGCCAGCAGAAAAGGACAGGAGGGGGACGAGCAGTACTTC
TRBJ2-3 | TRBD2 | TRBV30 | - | CAWSLGLAGNADTQYF | TGTGCCTGGAGTTTGGGACTAGCGGGGAATGCAGATACGCAGTATTTT
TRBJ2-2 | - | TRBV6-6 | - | CASSGVSPNTGELFF | TGTGCCAGCAGCGGGGTCTCACCGAACACCGGGGAGCTGTTTTTT
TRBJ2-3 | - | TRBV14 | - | CASSHPTASTDTQYF | TGTGCCAGCAGCCACCCGACAGCTAGCACAGATACGCAGTATTTT
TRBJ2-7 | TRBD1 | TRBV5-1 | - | CASGLTSDRGRLEQYF | TGCGCCAGCGGCCTGACCTCGGACAGGGGGCGGCTGGAGCAGTACTTC
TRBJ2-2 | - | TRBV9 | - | CASSVGGGPYTGELFF | TGTGCCAGCAGCGTAGGGGGGGGCCCCTACACCGGGGAGCTGTTTTTT
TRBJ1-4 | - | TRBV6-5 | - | CASSYGGELFF | TGTGCCAGCAGTTACGGCGGGGAACTGTTTTTT
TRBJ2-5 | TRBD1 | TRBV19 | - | CASSMTGGMETQYF | TGTGCCAGTAGTATGACAGGGGGCATGGAGACCCAGTACTTC
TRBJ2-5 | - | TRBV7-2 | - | CASSGSLRETQYF | TGTGCCAGCAGCGGATCCCTGCGAGAGACCCAGTACTTC
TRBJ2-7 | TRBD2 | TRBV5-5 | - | CASSLAGLAGDYEQYF | TGTGCCAGCAGCTTGGCCGGACTAGCGGGGGACTACGAGCAGTACTTC
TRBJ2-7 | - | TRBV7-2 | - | CASSLRGYEQYF | TGTGCCAGCAGCCTCCGCGGCTACGAGCAGTACTTC
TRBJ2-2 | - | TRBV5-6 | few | CASSLVGKGLRELFF | TGTGCCAGCAGCTTGGTAGGGAAGGGCCTGAGGGAGCTGTTTTTT
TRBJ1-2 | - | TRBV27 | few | CASSLSRGGSSGYTF | TGTGCCAGCAGTTTATCCAGGGGAGGTTCATCCGGCTACACCTTC
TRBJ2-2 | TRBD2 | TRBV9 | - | CASSVGVAGGYLDTGELFF | TGTGCCAGCAGCGTAGGGGTAGCGGGAGGCTATTTGGACACCGGGGAGCTGTTTTTT
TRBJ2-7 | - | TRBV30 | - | CAWSVGGAGDYEQYF | TGTGCCTGGAGTGTAGGGGGGGCGGGAGACTACGAGCAGTACTTC
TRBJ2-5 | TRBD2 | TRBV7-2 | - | CASSLGVSGGVQETQYF | TGTGCCAGCAGCTTAGGTGTAAGCGGGGGGGTCCAAGAGACCCAGTACTTC
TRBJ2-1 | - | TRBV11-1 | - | CASSPRTSSYNEQFF | TGTGCCAGCAGCCCACGGACGAGCTCCTACAATGAGCAGTTCTTC
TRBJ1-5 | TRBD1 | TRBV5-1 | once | CASSPDRAGQPQHF | TGCGCCAGCAGCCCGGACAGGGCAGGTCAGCCCCAGCATTTT
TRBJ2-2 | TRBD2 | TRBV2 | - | CASSPLLATGELFF | TGTGCCAGCAGCCCTTTACTAGCGACCGGGGAGTTGTTTTTT
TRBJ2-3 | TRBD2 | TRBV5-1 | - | CASSLESGEIDTQYF | TGCGCCAGCAGCTTGGAGAGCGGGGAAATAGATACGCAGTATTTT
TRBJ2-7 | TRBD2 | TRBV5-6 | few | CASSWSGVYEQYF | TGTGCCAGCAGCTGGAGCGGGGTCTACGAGCAGTACTTC
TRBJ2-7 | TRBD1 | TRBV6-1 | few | CASRTGTVSYEQYF | TGTGCCAGCCGAACCGGGACAGTCTCCTACGAGCAGTACTTC
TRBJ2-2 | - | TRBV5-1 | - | CASTPGNTGELFF | TGCGCCAGCACCCCAGGGAACACCGGGGAGCTGTTTTTT
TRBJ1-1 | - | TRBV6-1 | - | CASSEVLREAFF | TGTGCCAGCAGTGAAGTGCTTCGGGAAGCTTTCTTT
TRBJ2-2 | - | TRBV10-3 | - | CAIRESGDTGELFF | TGTGCCATCAGGGAGTCAGGAGACACCGGGGAGCTGTTTTTT
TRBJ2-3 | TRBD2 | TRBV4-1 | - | CASSQAGGDVNTQYF | TGCGCCAGCAGCCAAGCGGGAGGTGACGTGAATACGCAGTATTTT